The 23 T cell receptor beta chains listed next were all sequenced from one sample in a study of CD8 T cells in Susac syndrome. Reverse transcription of about 0.45 to 1 ug RNA was performed with random hexamers. One entry per CDR3 protein, called by TCRdb with MiXCR from the immunoSEQ multiplex PCR reads. The profile covers roughly 100,000 distinct CDR3 sequences, with around 94% appearing a single time and around 0.38% taken by the ten largest. Sequenced: CD8+ T cells from PBMCs. The receptors were sampled from a human donor with Susac syndrome.

This chain connects TRBV7-8 to TRBJ1-5; D gene unclear. CDR1 SGHVS and CDR2 FQNEAQ come from the germline V gene. Trimming left V 0 bases short and J 3 bases short, with 6 bases between. CDR3 length: 14 amino acids. The CDR3 DNA follows: TGTGCCAGCAGCTTAGCTTACGCCAATCAGCCCCAGCATTTT. Amino acid sequence: CASSLAYANQPQHF.

The chain recombines TRBV20-1 with TRBJ2-1; the D gene could be TRBD1 or TRBD2 (6 bases each). The CDR3 covers 14 residues. Trimming took off 5 bases at V and 1 base at J, with 12 bases between the two ends. In germline, CDR1 is DFQATT, CDR2 SNEGSKA (reference sequence). CDR3 protein: CSAGGGGSYNEQFF. CDR3 bases: TGCAGTGCTGGAGGAGGGGGGTCCTACAATGAGCAGTTCTTC.

This rearrangement joins TRBV9 to TRBJ2-2, with no clear D. Looked up from germline, CDR1 is SGDLS and CDR2 is YYNGEE. The V end was cut by 3 bases, the J end by 2 bases, with 5 bases between. This CDR3 region has 13 residues. Here the CDR3 reads CASSALNTGELFF. In DNA, the CDR3 is TGTGCCAGCAGCGCTCTCAACACCGGGGAGCTGTTTTTT.

The gene calls are TRBV7-6 and TRBJ2-7; D is undetermined. The germline CDR1 and CDR2 sequences are SGHVS and FNYEAQ. Trimming cost V 4 bases and J 5 bases, with 9 bases left between them. This CDR3 has 12 residues. The CDR3 nucleotides are TGTGCCAGCAGCTCCCCCGGTAACGAGCAGTACTTC. Translation gives CASSSPGNEQYF.

The chain employs TRBV7-9 and TRBJ2-5; D is ambiguous. The CDR3 length is 12 residues. The V gene lost 5 bases and the J gene lost 7 bases, with 11 bases spanning the gap. CDR1 is SEHNR and CDR2 is FQNEAQ in the germline V gene (reference sequence). The DNA for the CDR3 is TGTGCCAGCAGCCCTACCATGGCGACCCAGTACTTC. It specifies CASSPTMATQYF.

V is TRBV20-1 and J is TRBJ2-7, with 8 bases fitting TRBD2. The CDR3 is 17 amino acids. The trim removed 0 bases at V and 0 bases at J, leaving 10 bases unmatched. Germline lookup yields CDR1 DFQATT and CDR2 SNEGSKA (reference sequence). Here the CDR3 reads CSARDYSGGTPSYEQYF. In DNA, the CDR3 is TGCAGTGCTAGAGATTACAGCGGGGGAACCCCCTCCTACGAGCAGTACTTC.

V usage is TRBV24-1 and J usage is TRBJ2-3; D is perhaps TRBD1 (6 bases). Per the germline V gene, CDR1 is KGHDR and CDR2 is SFDVKD. CDR3 length: 15 amino acids. V was cut by 3 bases and J by 2 bases, with 11 bases left in between. The CDR3 region is CATSDAPGHTDTQYF. CDR3 nucleotides: TGTGCCACCAGTGATGCCCCGGGACACACAGATACGCAGTATTTT.

This clonotype was picked up one time. This chain uses TRBV9 with TRBJ1-2; tentatively, D is TRBD1 (5 bases). CDR1 is SGDLS, CDR2 YYNGEE, per germline. The CDR3 has 14 residues. V shed 4 bases and J shed 2 bases, with 12 bases lying between them. The CDR3 sequence: CASSRGKGNYGYTF. The CDR3, as DNA: TGTGCCAGCAGCCGGGGCAAAGGGAACTATGGCTACACCTTC.

The chain joins TRBV29-1 to TRBJ2-1; 7 bases agree with TRBD2. This CDR3 has 13 amino acids. CDR1 SQVTM and CDR2 ANQGSEA come from the germline V gene. The V and J ends lost 3 bases and 2 bases, in that order; junction bases with no gene match: 1. The CDR3 DNA reads TGCAGCGTTGAGGGGGGGACCTACAATGAGCAGTTCTTC. As protein: CSVEGGTYNEQFF.

CDR3 in amino acids: CALRPGIQNIQYF. CDR3 bases: TGTGCCCTTCGTCCCGGAATCCAAAACATTCAGTACTTC. The genes are TRBV27 and TRBJ2-4, with D hard to call. Deletions cut 11 bases from V and 5 bases from J, with 16 bases between. The V gene's germline CDR1 is MNHEY and CDR2 SMNVEV (reference sequence). CDR3 length: 13 residues.

This chain joins TRBV2 and TRBJ2-7; 8 bases line up with TRBD2. The junction had 16 bases not matched to a gene; V was cut back by 11 bases and J by 4 bases. The CDR3 extends over 15 amino acids. Germline values: CDR1 SNHLY, CDR2 FYNNEI. In nucleotides, the CDR3 is TGTGCCCCTAAAACGGGGTCCGGGGGGGAATACGAGCAGTACTTC. Protein sequence: CAPKTGSGGEYEQYF.

This rearrangement joins TRBV7-9 to TRBJ2-7; D possibly corresponds to TRBD2 (7 bases). The germline gives CDR1 SEHNR, CDR2 FQNEAQ (reference sequence). This CDR3 has 14 residues. Trimming shortened V by 5 bases and J by 5 bases, and 16 bases separated the two germline ends. This CDR3 reads CASSPSGGPDEQYF. The CDR3 coding sequence is TGTGCCAGCAGCCCCTCCGGGGGGCCGGACGAGCAGTACTTC.

The chain employs TRBV5-1 and TRBJ2-5; no firm D call. Looked up from germline, CDR1 is SGHRS and CDR2 is YFSETQ. V shed 0 bases and J shed 8 bases, with 17 bases lying between them. There are 15 residues in the CDR3. DNA for the CDR3: TGCGCCAGCAGCTTGGCGCAGGACCATATGGGAACCCAGTACTTC. Amino acids: CASSLAQDHMGTQYF.

The rearrangement joins TRBV6-5 to TRBJ2-6; D gene ambiguous. The CDR3 has 15 amino acids. Germline V lookup: CDR1 MNHEY, CDR2 SVGAGI. V was shortened by 6 bases and J by 2 bases, with 11 bases between the two germline ends. CDR3 DNA: TGTGCCAGCAGCAACGAGGCGGCTGGGGCCAACGTCCTGACTTTC. This sequence encodes CASSNEAAGANVLTF.

The chain employs TRBV29-1 and TRBJ1-1, with a possible D match to TRBD1 (5 bases). The CDR3 is 15 residues long. Trimming took 6 bases from V and 1 from J, leaving 18 bases between them. Germline CDR1 is SQVTM and CDR2 is ANQGSEA. The CDR3 spells CSVAGTARGNTEAFF. The DNA for the CDR3 is TGCAGCGTAGCCGGGACGGCTCGAGGGAACACTGAAGCTTTCTTT.

This clonotype was detected only once. The chain employs TRBV5-6 and TRBJ1-5; 7 nucleotides agree with TRBD1. CDR1 and CDR2 (germline): SGHDT, YYEEEE. With V trimmed by 0 bases and J by 6 bases, 12 bases remained unmatched. The CDR3 runs to 17 residues. As DNA, the CDR3 is TGTGCCAGCAGCTTGGGGCCGACAGGGCGTGTTATTCAGCCCCAGCATTTT. Protein sequence: CASSLGPTGRVIQPQHF. The complete variable domain, with remaining parts taken from reference TRBV5-6 and TRBJ1-5, reads DAGVTQSPTHLIKTRGQQVTLRCSPKSGHDTVSWYQQALGQGPQFIFQYYEEEERQRGNFPDRFSGHQFPNYSSELNVNALLLGDSALYLCASSLGPTGRVIQPQHFGDGTRLSIL.

In this sample, this clonotype turned up a few times. V usage is TRBV25-1 and J usage is TRBJ2-7; a possible D gene is TRBD1 (5 bases). V gave up 7 bases and J gave up 4 bases, with 11 bases separating them. Germline lookup yields CDR1 MGHDK and CDR2 SYGVNS. The CDR3 extends over 12 amino acids. Here the CDR3 reads CASTGQGYEQYF. Written as DNA, the CDR3 is TGTGCCAGCACTGGGCAGGGATACGAGCAGTACTTC.

This chain links TRBV5-1 with TRBJ1-2, with 7 positions matching TRBD1. Germline CDR1 SGHRS, CDR2 YFSETQ. V lost 4 bases to trimming and J lost 2 bases; unmatched junction nucleotides: 2. This CDR3 has 13 residues. The CDR3 protein is CASSPGQNYGYTF. For the CDR3, the DNA is TGCGCCAGCAGCCCGGGACAGAACTATGGCTACACCTTC.

The chain is built from TRBV12-3 or TRBV12-4 and TRBJ1-3; D is unresolved. V dropped 1 base and J dropped 4 bases, with 2 bases sitting between them. This CDR3 spans 12 amino acids. The CDR3 bases are TGTGCCAGCAGTTTAGGGGGAAACACCATATATTTT. Its protein is CASSLGGNTIYF.

This chain joins TRBV5-4 and TRBJ2-7; TRBD2 might be the D (5 bases). This CDR3 spans 14 amino acids. Trimming stripped 1 base from V and 0 bases from J, with 8 bases between. Germline V CDR1 and CDR2: SGHNT, YYREEE (reference sequence). In nucleotides, the CDR3 is TGTGCCAGCAGCTTGCTGGGGAGCTCCTACGAGCAGTACTTC. Translating it yields CASSLLGSSYEQYF. The full variable domain, completed using reference TRBV5-4 and TRBJ2-7, is ETGVTQSPTHLIKTRGQQVTLRCSSQSGHNTVSWYQQALGQGPQFIFQYYREEENGRGNFPPRFSGLQFPNYSSELNVNALELDDSALYLCASSLLGSSYEQYFGPGTRLTVT.

This clonotype was seen a single time. The junction departs from germline at one end; a sequencing error may be responsible. This sequence joins TRBV4-2 and TRBJ1-5; tentatively, D is TRBD1 (6 bases). Germline CDR1 is LGHNA and CDR2 is YNFKEQ. The CDR3 runs to 14 residues. The DNA of the CDR3 is TGTGCCAGCACCCAAGGGGGGCTCGGTCAGCCCCAGCATTTT. Protein: CASTQGGLGQPQHF.

This clonotype occurred once. V is TRBV6-5 and J is TRBJ2-5; no definite D call. This CDR3 is 12 amino acids long. The V gene lost 3 bases and the J gene lost 3 bases, with 5 bases spanning the gap. Germline lookup yields CDR1 MNHEY and CDR2 SVGAGI. CDR3 DNA: TGTGCCAGCAGTTATGACGAAGAGACCCAGTACTTC. It yields the protein CASSYDEETQYF.

The gene calls are TRBV9 and TRBJ2-6; a possible D gene is TRBD1 (6 bases). V lost 7 bases, J lost 10 bases, and 12 bases lay in between. In germline, CDR1 is SGDLS, CDR2 YYNGEE. The CDR3 length is 12 residues. CDR3 region: CASRNTGNVLTF. The CDR3 DNA reads TGTGCCAGCCGCAATACAGGGAACGTCCTGACTTTC.